This TCR beta chain is drawn from a study of T cell responses to AZD1222 COVID-19 vaccine. Whole-study findings and limits: Donor demographics were predominantly white British with a female majority; clonal diversity may be underestimated. Among spike-specific TCRs, nearly half reportedly target unmutated variant regions. There were vaccine-associated CD4 TCRs across spike, dominant at 160-218 and 743-854. Repertoire sampling occurred only after the peak T cell response.

Turning to this clone: The antigen is unknown.

CDR3 length: 12 amino acids. CDR1 and CDR2 from the germline V gene are SGDLS and YYNGEE. V lost 4 bases, J lost 2 bases, and 6 bases lay in between. The table came from immunoSEQ multiplex PCR; TCRdb's copy has only in-frame clones and leaves some out. The repertoire consists of 110,000 to 150,000 clones, with 85% to 95% occurring once and the leading ten covering 9.5% to 15%. V is TRBV9 and J is TRBJ1-1; D remains ambiguous. This TCR came from an adult who had recovered from COVID-19. The input for sequencing was peripheral blood, taken after recovery from COVID-19. CDR3 nucleotides: TGTGCCAGCAGCCGCGGAAACACTGAAGCTTTCTTT. It yields the protein CASSRGNTEAFF. Variable domain in full (rest from reference TRBV9 and TRBJ1-1): DSGVTQTPKHLITATGQRVTLRCSPRSGDLSVYWYQQSLDQGLQFLIQYYNGEERAKGNILERFSAQQFPDLHSELNLSSLELGDSALYFCASSRGNTEAFFGQGTRLTVV.